This TCR beta chain derives from a study of blood T cell repertoires in COVID-19 (dated by TCRdb to 2018 to 2021). Study-level background: Samples from collaborators originated in the United States, Italy and Spain and spanned both the acute and convalescent phases of COVID-19. The prospective study material was composed of cDNA or gDNA derived from T cells, B-cell-depleted T cells, or PBMCs. The samples were drawn from the first 160 participants of the ongoing ImmuneRACE study and from 1,254 subjects provided by 6 global collaborators. Where HLA class I and class II types were available, the types were taken from metadata supplied by the sample provider, not from assay-based typing. A freely available public database, intended as a resource for researchers studying the immune response to SARS-CoV-2, is where the repertoires were released. A de-identified subject ID, COVID-19 status, age in years and sex were almost always included in the sample metadata. The dataset comprised deeply sampled blood TCRbeta repertoires from subjects exposed to, actively infected with, or recovered from COVID-19. Results the study describes overall, beyond this receptor: How much clinical and demographic metadata was included differed by source and by participant, and the metadata was provided uncurated.

TCRbeta CDR3 regions were amplified from genomic DNA by means of the immunoSEQ Assay, a bias-controlled multiplex PCR. The original pipeline was this. The number of nucleated cells in each sample was estimated from the amplification of reference gene primers within the assay. To quantify the absolute abundance of each unique TCRbeta CDR3 rearrangement, sequence reads were collapsed and filtered. Productive Simpson clonality was computed per sample as the square root of Simpson's diversity index over productive rearrangements. TCRdb's version of the immuneACCESS table is confined to in-frame rearrangements and falls short of the full clone set. An unresolved V gene accounts for under half of the shortfall where checked; the remainder is of unknown origin. From that table come the V and J calls and clone size; the DNA was used to work out D and trimming. This sample comprises 220,000 or so clones, approximately 78% of them detected only once. The top ten clones comprise around 8% of the sample.

CDR1 and CDR2 are read off the germline V gene as SGHAT and FQNNGV. The CDR3 spans 17 residues, from the cysteine through the phenylalanine. The read is trimmed to its CDR3 DNA, 51 bases read in frame from base 1. Clipping removes 3 bases from V and 2 bases from J, with 6 as the unmatched junction base count. As concerns this clone: Its antigen remains undetermined. No base quality information exists; no much larger clone differs at one position.

One collaborating source in Seattle enrolled patients during active infection and followed them longitudinally through the course of disease. The collaborating institutions used their own protocols to collect whole blood in K2EDTA tubes. Collaborator samples were shipped for TCRbeta analysis as frozen whole blood, isolated PBMCs, or DNA extracted from either sample type. This TCR derives from a woman older than 75 with COVID-19, enrolled during active disease. The chain links TRBV11-2 with TRBJ2-1, with 11 bases in between that match TRBD2. Sequenced material: peripheral blood. The DNA is as follows: TGTGCCAGCAGCTTGACTAGCGGGACCTCTACCTACAATGAGCAGTTCTTC. Translated, it reads CASSLTSGTSTYNEQFF.